Below are 19 T cell receptor beta chains sequenced from a single sample in a study of cytomegalovirus exposure and HLA in healthy donors. PCR primers comprised 60 Vbeta and 13 Jbeta primers. Clones were sequenced by immunoSEQ multiplex PCR, and TCRdb holds only the in-frame ones, with some missing. Of fewer than 200,000 clones listed, 84% were seen once; the top ten hold more than 0.95%. Sequenced input: PBMCs. The source of these receptors is a girl aged 2-15 years in good health and CMV-seropositive.

The rearrangement joins TRBV11-2 to TRBJ2-7; D remains unclear. CDR1 and CDR2 from the germline V gene are SGHAT and FQNNGV. V was trimmed by 4 bases and J by 7 bases, leaving 17 bases between them. The CDR3 runs 14 residues. The CDR3 bases are TGTGCCAGCAGCTCCCCGGGTTCGACGAGGGAGCAGTACTTC. Translation gives CASSSPGSTREQYF.

This chain links TRBV23-1 with TRBJ1-1; possible D gene TRBD1, 5 bases. TRBV23-1 is an open reading frame, and its role is uncertain. The CDR3 is made up of 16 amino acids. V was cut by 0 bases and J by 3 bases, with 14 bases left in between. The CDR3 here is CASSQSAGRRHTEAFF. Here the CDR3 DNA reads TGCGCCAGCAGTCAATCGGCGGGACGGCGACACACTGAAGCTTTCTTT.

This chain joins TRBV6-6 and TRBJ2-2; D ambiguous. Germline V gene data show CDR1 as MNHNY and CDR2 as SVGAGI (reference sequence). V was shortened by 6 bases and J by 5 bases, with 10 bases between the two germline ends. This CDR3 is 13 amino acids long. CDR3 in amino acids: CASSPTKTGELFF. The CDR3 DNA reads TGTGCCAGCAGCCCGACAAAAACCGGGGAGCTGTTTTTT.

This sequence joins TRBV27 and TRBJ2-7; D may be TRBD2 (5 bases). Germline CDR1 reads MNHEY; CDR2 reads SMNVEV (reference sequence). V lost 2 bases and J lost 4, with 15 bases in between. The CDR3 spans 15 residues. The CDR3 protein is CASSLGRPRAYEQYF. Here the CDR3 DNA reads TGTGCCAGCAGTTTAGGGAGACCTCGAGCGTACGAGCAGTACTTC.

The chain carries TRBV6-5 and TRBJ2-3; 8 bases line up with TRBD2. V trimming: 2 bases; J trimming: 4 bases; junction bases outside the gene matches: 8. Germline loops: CDR1 MNHEY, CDR2 SVGAGI. The CDR3 covers 16 residues. The CDR3 protein is CASSYGGGRYADTQYF. The CDR3 DNA follows: TGTGCCAGCAGTTACGGGGGCGGGAGGTATGCAGATACGCAGTATTTT.

V gene TRBV4-2 combines with J gene TRBJ2-1; maybe TRBD2 (5 bases). This CDR3 comprises 15 residues. From germline, CDR1 is LGHNA and CDR2 YNFKEQ. V was shortened by 0 bases and J by 0 bases, with 6 bases between the two germline ends. In DNA form, the CDR3 reads TGTGCCAGCAGCCAAGAGCGGGCCTCCTACAATGAGCAGTTCTTC. Residues: CASSQERASYNEQFF.

This chain uses TRBV28 with TRBJ1-3; 7 bases fit TRBD1. Germline CDR1 reads MDHEN; CDR2 reads SYDVKM. The length of the CDR3 is 16 residues. With 0 bases clipped from V and 5 bases from J, the junction kept 7 bases outside the gene matches. The DNA of the CDR3 is TGTGCCAGCAGTTTATGGGGGGACAGTAAACGAAACACCATATATTTT. Its translation: CASSLWGDSKRNTIYF.

The genes are TRBV12-5 and TRBJ2-7; tentatively, D is TRBD2 (6 bases). The CDR3 totals 16 residues. Germline CDR1 LGHNT, CDR2 FRNRAP. Trimming cost V 1 base and J 0 bases, with 13 bases left between them. The CDR3 here is CASGLAFSGYSYEQYF. CDR3 bases: TGTGCTAGTGGTTTGGCGTTTAGCGGCTACTCCTACGAGCAGTACTTC.

The chain has TRBV25-1 and TRBJ2-1, with TRBD1 matching 9 bases. V was clipped by 3 bases and J by 2 bases; unmatched bases: 2. The CDR3 runs 15 residues. The V gene's germline CDR1 is MGHDK and CDR2 SYGVNS. In DNA form, the CDR3 reads TGTGCCAGCAGTGACCGGGACAGGGCCTACAATGAGCAGTTCTTC. Its translation is CASSDRDRAYNEQFF.

V usage is TRBV15 and J usage is TRBJ1-1; no definite D call. Germline CDR1 LNHNV, CDR2 YYDKDF (reference sequence). The CDR3 is 14 residues long. V lost 0 bases and J 1 base, leaving 6 bases between the germline ends. For the CDR3, the DNA is TGTGCCACCAGCAGAGATCTTAGGAACACTGAAGCTTTCTTT. Translated, it gives CATSRDLRNTEAFF.

The chain employs TRBV4-2 and TRBJ2-1; TRBD2 agrees at 7 bases. Trimming cost V 0 bases and J 8 bases; bases outside gene matches: 7. CDR3 length: 15 amino acids. Germline V CDR1 and CDR2: LGHNA, YNFKEQ. The CDR3 nucleotides are TGTGCCAGCAGCCAAGAGAGCGGGACCGGGGATGAGCAGTTCTTC. This gives the protein CASSQESGTGDEQFF.

The CDR3 is CASSVGGHYNTEAFF. The CDR3 nucleotides read TGTGCCAGCAGCGTAGGGGGGCATTATAACACTGAAGCTTTCTTT. The gene calls are TRBV9 and TRBJ1-1, with D possibly TRBD1 on 6 matching bases. Germline V gives CDR1 SGDLS, CDR2 YYNGEE. The length of the CDR3 is 15 residues. Trimming stripped 0 bases from V and 2 bases from J, with 11 bases between.

This chain uses TRBV25-1 with TRBJ2-4, with 8 positions matching TRBD1. Germline CDR1 and CDR2: MGHDK and SYGVNS. This CDR3 spans 15 amino acids. V shed 2 bases and J 3 bases; nucleotides not matched to a gene: 3. In nucleotides, the CDR3 is TGTGCCAGCAGTGAACCGACAGGGGACAAAAACATTCAGTACTTC. Its translation: CASSEPTGDKNIQYF.

The rearrangement links TRBV6-5 to TRBJ1-2; D remains ambiguous. Trimming removed 0 bases at V and 8 bases at J, with 10 bases between. Germline V gives CDR1 MNHEY, CDR2 SVGAGI. The CDR3 contains 13 residues. The chain's CDR3 is CASSYSTGSGYTF. The CDR3 DNA sequence: TGTGCCAGCAGTTACTCGACGGGGTCGGGCTACACCTTC.

The genes are TRBV30 and TRBJ2-1; unclear D gene. This CDR3 is 11 amino acids long. Trimming took off 3 bases at V and 4 bases at J, with 4 bases between the two ends. Germline V CDR1 and CDR2: GTSNPN, SVGIG (reference sequence). CDR3 sequence reads: CAWSPYNEQFF. CDR3 bases: TGTGCCTGGAGCCCGTACAATGAGCAGTTCTTC.

In its sample, this clone was seen a few times. The V call is TRBV6-1, the J call TRBJ1-1, with 8 bases lining up with TRBD1. V gave up 5 bases and J gave up 5 bases; unmatched junction bases: 7. Germline values: CDR1 MNHNS, CDR2 SASEGT. CDR3 length: 14 amino acids. This chain's CDR3 is CASSPTGARTEAFF. Written as DNA, the CDR3 is TGTGCCAGCAGTCCGACAGGGGCGAGAACTGAAGCTTTCTTT.

V is TRBV6-1 and J is TRBJ1-2; D may be TRBD1 (5 bases). CDR1 is MNHNS, CDR2 SASEGT, per germline. There are 15 residues in the CDR3. V was trimmed by 0 bases and J by 8 bases, leaving 16 bases between them. CDR3 bases: TGTGCCAGCAGTGAAGCTGGGGGGTCGGGTCGGGGCTACACCTTC. Its protein product is CASSEAGGSGRGYTF.

The chain employs TRBV5-1 and TRBJ1-1; TRBD1 matches at 7 bases. J gave up 8 bases and V 1 base, and 5 bases lay outside the gene matches. Germline lookup yields CDR1 SGHRS and CDR2 YFSETQ. The CDR3 is 13 residues long. The CDR3, as DNA: TGCGCCAGCAGCTTGATCGGGACAGTCGAAGCTTTCTTT. It encodes CASSLIGTVEAFF.

The chain joins TRBV19 to TRBJ1-2, with a possible D match to TRBD1 (6 bases). The length of the CDR3 is 13 residues. The germline CDR1 and CDR2 sequences are LNHDA and SQIVND (reference sequence). Trimming took 3 bases from V and 7 from J, leaving 12 bases between them. The DNA for the CDR3 is TGTGCCAGTAGTATTAACAGGGCGGCTGGCTACACCTTC. Residues: CASSINRAAGYTF.